The 17 T cell receptor beta chains presented below share a single source sample, sequenced in a study of shared clonotypes between healthy human individuals. Assay: immunoSEQ multiplex PCR; the TCRdb copy retains only in-frame clones and omits some. The data hold about 230,000 clones, with just over 65% observed a single time. The sequencing input was memory CD4+ T cells sorted from blood. Subset of the sample: CD45RA-negative fraction. These receptors were taken from a man aged 30-40 years in good health.

The chain links TRBV7-3 to TRBJ2-3; D uncertain. The V end lost 4 bases, the J end lost 0 bases, and 8 bases lay between the germline ends. Germline-derived CDR1 and CDR2 are SGHTA and FQGTGA. The CDR3 is 14 residues long. The CDR3 spells CASSSASSTDTQYF. Written as DNA, the CDR3 is TGTGCCAGCAGCTCAGCTTCTAGCACAGATACGCAGTATTTT.

The CDR3 here is CASSLRDREFWLNIQYF. The CDR3 region has the DNA TGTGCCAGCAGCCTCCGGGACAGGGAATTTTGGTTGAACATTCAGTACTTC. The V call is TRBV27, the J call TRBJ2-4; 9 nucleotides line up with TRBD1. Trimming took 6 bases from V and 7 from J; bases not matched to a gene: 16. CDR1 is MNHEY and CDR2 is SMNVEV in the germline V gene (reference sequence). This CDR3 spans 17 amino acids.

This chain links TRBV10-2 with TRBJ2-7; D is undetermined. The germline V gene has CDR1 WSHSY and CDR2 SAAADI. The CDR3 consists of 14 residues. The germline V and J ends were trimmed by 8 bases and 4 bases, with 18 bases remaining between them. The CDR3 spells CASPTTSTVYEQYF. CDR3 nucleotide sequence: TGCGCCAGCCCAACCACTTCGACCGTTTACGAGCAGTACTTC.

This clone showed up just a few times. The chain combines TRBV27 with TRBJ1-5, with D tentatively TRBD1 (5 bases). The ends were cut back, 6 bases at V and 6 bases at J, with 24 bases in the middle. Germline CDR1 and CDR2: MNHEY and SMNVEV (reference sequence). The CDR3 length is 17 residues. The CDR3 bases are TGTGCCAGCAGCGCCCTGGTGGGGCAGGGATATCGTCAGCCCCAGCATTTT. This gives the protein CASSALVGQGYRQPQHF.

The J gene is TRBJ1-2, the V gene TRBV29-1, with D perhaps matching TRBD1 (6 bases). Germline assignment: CDR1 SQVTM and CDR2 ANQGSEA. The V and J ends lost 7 bases and 5 bases respectively, with 14 bases between them. The CDR3 totals 12 residues. The CDR3 spells CSAWGGQYGYTF. The DNA for the CDR3 is TGCAGCGCGTGGGGGGGGCAATATGGCTACACCTTC. The full variable domain, in which reference TRBV29-1 and TRBJ1-2 provide the parts outside the CDR3, is SAVISQKPSRDICQRGTSLTIQCQVDSQVTMMFWYRQQPGQSLTLIATANQGSEATYESGFVIDKFPISRPNLTFSTLTVSNMSPEDSSIYLCSAWGGQYGYTFGSGTRLTVV.

This clone has a single count. V usage is TRBV5-1 and J usage is TRBJ1-4; 8 bases are shared with TRBD1. The CDR3 sequence is 16 residues long. CDR1 is SGHRS and CDR2 is YFSETQ in the germline V gene. With 5 bases clipped from V and 5 bases from J, the junction kept 11 bases outside the gene matches. The DNA of the CDR3 is TGCGCCAGCAGTGTGGGTAGGGACAGGAGAAATGAAAAACTGTTTTTT. Amino acids: CASSVGRDRRNEKLFF.

This clone was recorded at least ten times. Other DNA variants within this sample encode the same CDR3. This rearrangement joins TRBV14 to TRBJ2-3; 14 nucleotides match TRBD2. The CDR3 is 21 residues long. The junction had 14 bases not matched to a gene; V was cut back by 0 bases and J by 3 bases. CDR1 and CDR2 (germline): SGHDN, FVKESK. In nucleotides, the CDR3 is TGTGCCAGCAGCCAAGAGCCCGCCCCGGGACTAGCGGGAGAGGGTACAGATACGCAGTATTTT. Protein product: CASSQEPAPGLAGEGTDTQYF.

The chain links TRBV19 to TRBJ1-5; no reliable D call. The V gene's germline CDR1 is LNHDA and CDR2 SQIVND (reference sequence). Trimming took off 10 bases at V and 0 bases at J, with 13 bases between the two ends. The CDR3 has 14 amino acids. DNA for the CDR3: TGTGCCACCCAGATACTAAATAGCAATCAGCCCCAGCATTTT. Its protein is CATQILNSNQPQHF.

The chain employs TRBV7-3 and TRBJ2-1, with a weak D call TRBD2 (6 bases). Germline V gives CDR1 SGHTA, CDR2 FQGTGA. The CDR3 has 14 amino acids. With 2 bases removed from V and 1 base from J, the gap between germline ends came to 6 bases. CDR3 coding DNA: TGTGCCAGCAGCTTAGCGGGGTCCTACAATGAGCAGTTCTTC. It yields the protein CASSLAGSYNEQFF.

The chain uses TRBV28 and TRBJ1-2; tentatively, D is TRBD1 (5 bases). The V gene lost 6 bases and the J gene lost 2 bases, with 7 bases spanning the gap. CDR1 is MDHEN, CDR2 SYDVKM, per germline. This CDR3 has 12 amino acids. CDR3 loop: CASSRDNYGYTF. Here the CDR3 DNA reads TGTGCCAGCAGCAGGGACAACTATGGCTACACCTTC.

V gene TRBV2 combines with J gene TRBJ1-5; no firm D call. Germline-derived CDR1 and CDR2 are SNHLY and FYNNEI. V was cut by 8 bases and J by 9 bases, with 5 bases left in between. This CDR3 has 9 amino acids. The CDR3 region is CASGSPQHF. The CDR3 DNA is TGTGCCAGCGGTTCGCCCCAGCATTTT.

The genes are TRBV15 and TRBJ2-1; D perhaps matches TRBD2 (6 bases). CDR1 LNHNV and CDR2 YYDKDF come from the germline V gene (reference sequence). CDR3 length: 14 amino acids. Trimming shortened V by 0 bases and J by 9 bases, and 12 bases separated the two germline ends. CDR3 protein: CATSRDSGDGEQFF. CDR3 nucleotides: TGTGCCACCAGCAGAGATAGCGGAGATGGTGAGCAGTTCTTC.

The V gene is TRBV7-2, the J gene TRBJ2-3, with D perhaps TRBD2 (6 bases). V gave up 2 bases and J gave up 4 bases, with 19 bases separating them. This CDR3 region has 17 residues. Germline V CDR1 and CDR2: SGHTA, FQGNSA. This CDR3 is CASSLLVAVPGADTQYF. CDR3 DNA: TGTGCCAGCAGCTTATTGGTAGCGGTCCCCGGGGCAGATACGCAGTATTTT.

The rearrangement links TRBV5-1 to TRBJ1-4, with 9 bases matching TRBD1. This CDR3 has 14 amino acids. Germline V gene sequence: CDR1 SGHRS, CDR2 YFSETQ. The V segment lost 4 bases and the J segment 7 bases; nucleotides outside the gene matches: 5. The CDR3 DNA follows: TGCGCCAGCAGCAGGACAGGGGTGGGTGAAAAACTGTTTTTT. Its protein product is CASSRTGVGEKLFF.

This clone was seen at least ten times. The genes are TRBV5-1 and TRBJ2-3, with 8 bases matching TRBD1. The CDR3 loop spans 16 amino acids. Germline assignment: CDR1 SGHRS and CDR2 YFSETQ. V shed 6 bases, J shed 6 bases, and the junction held 15 bases outside the gene matches. CDR3 coding DNA: TGCGCCAGCAACCCCGGAGGACAGGGCTGGGGGGATACGCAGTATTTT. Translation gives CASNPGGQGWGDTQYF.

The DNA for the CDR3 is TGTGCCAGCGAAACCCGGCCGTTCACAGATACGCAGTATTTT. Its protein product is CASETRPFTDTQYF. The rearrangement links TRBV6-1 to TRBJ2-3; D is undetermined. The CDR3 length is 14 residues. V was clipped by 8 bases and J by 2 bases, with 14 bases between them. Germline-derived CDR1 and CDR2 are MNHNS and SASEGT.

This clone was counted a single time. The J gene is TRBJ2-1, the V gene TRBV7-2; D uncertain. CDR3 length: 13 amino acids. Trimming shortened V by 3 bases and J by 9 bases, and 12 bases separated the two germline ends. Germline V gene sequence: CDR1 SGHTA, CDR2 FQGNSA. The CDR3 region has the DNA TGTGCCAGCAGCTTCCAATTGGGTGGTGAGCAGTTCTTC. It yields the protein CASSFQLGGEQFF. Variable domain in full (rest from reference TRBV7-2 and TRBJ2-1): GAGVSQSPSNKVTEKGKDVELRCDPISGHTALYWYRQSLGQGLEFLIYFQGNSAPDKSGLPSDRFSAERTGGSVSTLTIQRTQQEDSAVYLCASSFQLGGEQFFGPGTRLTVL.